This T cell receptor beta chain is drawn from a study of shared clonotypes between healthy human individuals. Profiling relied on immunoSEQ multiplex PCR, and the TCRdb table lists in-frame clones only, not all of them. The sample records about 2.3 million clones, over 90% being singletons. All donors qualified as healthy HIV-negative adults and had experienced no recent acute infections or vaccinations. Splitting of CD4+ cells produced CD45RA+ naive and CD45RA-negative memory subsets. The CDR3 is 14 residues long. V lost 5 bases to trimming and J lost 8 bases; unmatched junction nucleotides: 8. Germline V gives CDR1 SEHNR, CDR2 FQNEAQ (reference sequence).

The source of this sequence is a man between 18 and 35 years old in good health. Some clones in this sample may be carry-over from other donors' samples. Sequencing was done on a sample of naive CD4+ T cells from PBMCs. Subset denoted: CD45RA+ positively selected. The rearrangement joins TRBV7-9 to TRBJ2-4; TRBD2 agrees at 8 bases. The CDR3 DNA reads TGTGCCAGCAGCCGAAGCGGGAGTACAGACATTCAGTACTTC. It codes for CASSRSGSTDIQYF.